This TCR beta chain was captured by sequencing in a study of blood T cell repertoires in COVID-19. Study information: Whether acute or convalescent, the COVID-19 samples came from the United States, Italy and Spain. The cDNA or gDNA used as material had been derived from T cells, B-cell-depleted T cells, or PBMCs.

In the authors' methods: Amplification with reference gene primers provided the estimates of nucleated cell counts. Profiled with immunoSEQ multiplex PCR; TCRdb holds only in-frame clones, not every one. D and trimming were read from the DNA, whereas the V and J calls and clone size are those reported in that table. The data contain roughly 130,000 clones, 65% to 85% of them singletons. Germline CDR1 reads LNHDA; CDR2 reads SQIVND (reference sequence). The CDR3 runs to 17 residues. Unmatched junction bases numbered 13, after V lost 7 bases and J lost 6 bases. This receptor was taken from a man between 65 and 85 years old with acute or convalescent COVID-19. Sequencing used peripheral blood. V usage is TRBV19 and J usage is TRBJ2-2; 11 nucleotides align to TRBD1. The chain's CDR3 is CASTRTGGVSLAGELFF. CDR3 sequence (DNA): TGTGCCAGTACCAGGACAGGGGGCGTTAGTCTGGCCGGGGAGCTGTTTTTT.